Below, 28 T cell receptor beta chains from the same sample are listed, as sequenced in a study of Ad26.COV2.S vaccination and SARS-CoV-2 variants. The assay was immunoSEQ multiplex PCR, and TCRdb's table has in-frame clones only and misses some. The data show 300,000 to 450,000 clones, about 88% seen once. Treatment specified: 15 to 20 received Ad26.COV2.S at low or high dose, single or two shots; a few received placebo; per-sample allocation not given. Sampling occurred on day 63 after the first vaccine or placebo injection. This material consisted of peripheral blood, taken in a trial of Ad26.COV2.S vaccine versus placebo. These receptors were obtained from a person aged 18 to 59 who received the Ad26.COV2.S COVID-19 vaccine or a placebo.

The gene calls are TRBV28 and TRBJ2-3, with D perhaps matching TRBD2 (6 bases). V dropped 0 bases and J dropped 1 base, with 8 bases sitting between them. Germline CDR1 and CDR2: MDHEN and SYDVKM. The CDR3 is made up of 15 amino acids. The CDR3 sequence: CASSLWASGTDTQYF. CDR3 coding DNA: TGTGCCAGCAGTTTATGGGCTAGCGGCACAGATACGCAGTATTTT.

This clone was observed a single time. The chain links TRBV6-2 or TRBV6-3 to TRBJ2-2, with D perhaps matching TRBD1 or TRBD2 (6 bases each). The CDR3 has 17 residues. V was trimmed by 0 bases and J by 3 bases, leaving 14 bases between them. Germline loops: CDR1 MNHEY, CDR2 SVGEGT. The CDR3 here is CASSYSRGTPDTGELFF. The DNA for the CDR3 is TGTGCCAGCAGTTACTCGAGGGGGACTCCGGACACCGGGGAGCTGTTTTTT.

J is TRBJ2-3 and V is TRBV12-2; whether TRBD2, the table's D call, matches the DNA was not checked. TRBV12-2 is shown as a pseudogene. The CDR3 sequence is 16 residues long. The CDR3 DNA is TGTGCAAGTCGCTTTGTTCAAGCGCCAAGCACAGATACGCAGTATTTT. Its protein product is CASRFVQAPSTDTQYF.

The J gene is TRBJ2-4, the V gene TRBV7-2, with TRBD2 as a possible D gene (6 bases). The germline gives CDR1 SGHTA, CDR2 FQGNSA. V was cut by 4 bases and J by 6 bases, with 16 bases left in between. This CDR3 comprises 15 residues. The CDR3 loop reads CASSSPFERVNIQYF. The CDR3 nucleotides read TGTGCCAGCAGCTCCCCCTTCGAGCGGGTAAACATTCAGTACTTC.

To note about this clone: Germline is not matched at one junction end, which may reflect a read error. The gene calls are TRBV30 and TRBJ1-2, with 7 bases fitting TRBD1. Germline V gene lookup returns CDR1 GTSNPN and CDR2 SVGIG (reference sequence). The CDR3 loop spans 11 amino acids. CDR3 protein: CAWSLQDRPRF. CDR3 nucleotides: TGTGCCTGGAGCCTCCAGGACAGGCCTCGCTTC. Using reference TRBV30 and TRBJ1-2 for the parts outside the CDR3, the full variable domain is SQTIHQWPATLVQPVGSPLSLECTVEGTSNPNLYWYRQAAGRGLQLLFYSVGIGQISSEVPQNLSASRPQDRQFILSSKKLLLSDSGFYLCAWSLQDRPRFGSGTRLTVV.

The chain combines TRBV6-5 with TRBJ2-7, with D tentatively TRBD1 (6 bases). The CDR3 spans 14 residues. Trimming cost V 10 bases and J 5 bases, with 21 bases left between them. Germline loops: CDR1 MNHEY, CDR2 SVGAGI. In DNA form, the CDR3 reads TGTGCCACATGGCCGGGGACATATGCCCACGAGCAGTACTTC. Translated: CATWPGTYAHEQYF.

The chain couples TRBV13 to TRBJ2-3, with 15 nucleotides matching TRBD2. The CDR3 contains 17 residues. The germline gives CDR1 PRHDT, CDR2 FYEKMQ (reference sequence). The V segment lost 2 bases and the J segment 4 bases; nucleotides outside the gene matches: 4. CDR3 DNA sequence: TGTGCCAGCAGCTTACTGGGGACTAGCGGGGGGCCAGATACGCAGTATTTT. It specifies CASSLLGTSGGPDTQYF.

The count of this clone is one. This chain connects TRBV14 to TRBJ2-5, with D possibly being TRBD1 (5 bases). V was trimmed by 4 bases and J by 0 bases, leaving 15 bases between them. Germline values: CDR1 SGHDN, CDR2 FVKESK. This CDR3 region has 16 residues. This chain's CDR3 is CASSRAGFGYQETQYF. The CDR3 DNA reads TGTGCCAGCAGCCGAGCAGGGTTTGGGTACCAAGAGACCCAGTACTTC.

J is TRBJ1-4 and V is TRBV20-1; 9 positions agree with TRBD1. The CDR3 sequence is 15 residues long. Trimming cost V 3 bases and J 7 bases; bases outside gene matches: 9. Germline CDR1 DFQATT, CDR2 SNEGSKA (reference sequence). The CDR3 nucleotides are TGCAGTGCTAGTCCCATGGGACAGGGTCTTGAAAAACTGTTTTTT. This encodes CSASPMGQGLEKLFF.

Here the CDR3 DNA reads TGTGCCAGCAGCTTCTCAAGCGCCTCGGACACTGAAGCTTTCTTT. Translating gives CASSFSSASDTEAFF. This rearrangement joins TRBV7-2 to TRBJ1-1; D ambiguous. Germline values: CDR1 SGHTA, CDR2 FQGNSA. The CDR3 is 15 amino acids. V was trimmed by 3 bases and J by 3 bases, leaving 14 bases between them.

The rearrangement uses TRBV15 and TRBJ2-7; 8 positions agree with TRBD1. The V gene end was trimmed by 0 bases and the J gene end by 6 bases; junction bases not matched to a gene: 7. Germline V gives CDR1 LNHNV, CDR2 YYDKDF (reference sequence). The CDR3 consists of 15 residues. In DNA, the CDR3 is TGTGCCACCAGCAGAGATCGAGGGACAGGTCTCGAGCAGTACTTC. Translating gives CATSRDRGTGLEQYF.

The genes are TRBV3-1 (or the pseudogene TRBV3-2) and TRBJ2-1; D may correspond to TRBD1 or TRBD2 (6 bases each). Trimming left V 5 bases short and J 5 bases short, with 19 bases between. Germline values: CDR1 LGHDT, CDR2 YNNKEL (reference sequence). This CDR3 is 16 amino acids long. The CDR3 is CASSSSIEGGHNEQFF. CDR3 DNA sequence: TGTGCCAGCAGCTCATCTATTGAAGGGGGGCACAATGAGCAGTTCTTC.

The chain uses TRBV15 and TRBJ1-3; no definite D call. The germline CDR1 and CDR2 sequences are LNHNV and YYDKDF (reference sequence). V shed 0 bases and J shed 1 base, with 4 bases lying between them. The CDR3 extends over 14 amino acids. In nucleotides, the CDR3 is TGTGCCACCAGCAGAGAAGGGTCTGGAAACACCATATATTTT. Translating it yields CATSREGSGNTIYF.

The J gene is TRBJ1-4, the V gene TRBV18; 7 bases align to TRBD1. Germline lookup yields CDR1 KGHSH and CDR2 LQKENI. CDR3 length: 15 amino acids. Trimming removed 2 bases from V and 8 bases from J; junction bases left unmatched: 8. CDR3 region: CASSPSRQGLEKLFF. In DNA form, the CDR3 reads TGTGCCAGCTCACCAAGTCGACAGGGATTAGAAAAACTGTTTTTT.

This CDR3 reads CSVPAPHNEQFF. CDR3 in DNA: TGCAGCGTTCCGGCCCCACACAATGAGCAGTTCTTC. The rearrangement uses TRBV29-1 and TRBJ2-1; D unclear. CDR1 and CDR2 from the germline V gene are SQVTM and ANQGSEA. The germline V and J ends were trimmed by 5 bases and 5 bases, with 10 bases remaining between them. The CDR3 extends over 12 amino acids.

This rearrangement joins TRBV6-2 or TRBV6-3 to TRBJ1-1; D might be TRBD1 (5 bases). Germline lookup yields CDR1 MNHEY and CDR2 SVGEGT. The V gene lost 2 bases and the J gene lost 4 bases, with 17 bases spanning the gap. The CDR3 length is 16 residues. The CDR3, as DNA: TGTGCCAGCAGTTACGTGGATACAGGTACCGGCACTGAAGCTTTCTTT. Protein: CASSYVDTGTGTEAFF.

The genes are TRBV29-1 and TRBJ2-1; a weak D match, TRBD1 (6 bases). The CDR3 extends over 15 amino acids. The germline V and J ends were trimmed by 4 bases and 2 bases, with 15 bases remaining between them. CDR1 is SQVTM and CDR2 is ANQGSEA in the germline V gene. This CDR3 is CSVGLPDSPYNEQFF. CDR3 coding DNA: TGCAGCGTTGGGTTACCGGACAGCCCCTACAATGAGCAGTTCTTC.

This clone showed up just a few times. In nucleotides, the CDR3 is TGTGCCAGCAGTTACTCGATGAGGAGACGGGTCTACGAGCAGTACTTC. Translation: CASSYSMRRRVYEQYF. This chain links TRBV6-5 with TRBJ2-7; D gene uncertain. CDR1 MNHEY and CDR2 SVGAGI come from the germline V gene. This CDR3 comprises 16 residues. Trimming removed 0 bases at V and 3 bases at J, with 15 bases between.

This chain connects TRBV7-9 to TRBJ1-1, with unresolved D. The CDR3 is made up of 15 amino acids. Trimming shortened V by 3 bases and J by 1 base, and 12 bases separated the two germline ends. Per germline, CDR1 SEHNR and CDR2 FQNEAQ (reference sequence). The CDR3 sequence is CASSFQQDPNTEAFF. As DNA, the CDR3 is TGTGCCAGCAGCTTCCAGCAAGACCCGAACACTGAAGCTTTCTTT.

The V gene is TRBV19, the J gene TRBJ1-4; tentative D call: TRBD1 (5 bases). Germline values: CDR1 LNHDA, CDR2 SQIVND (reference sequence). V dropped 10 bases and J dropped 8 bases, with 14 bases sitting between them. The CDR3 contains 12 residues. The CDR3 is CATSSGGEKLFF. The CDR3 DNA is TGTGCCACCTCATCCGGGGGGGAAAAACTGTTTTTT.

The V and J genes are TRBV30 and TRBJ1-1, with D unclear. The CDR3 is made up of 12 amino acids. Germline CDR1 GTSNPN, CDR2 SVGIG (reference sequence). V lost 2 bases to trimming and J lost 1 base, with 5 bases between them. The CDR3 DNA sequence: TGTGCCTGGAGTTACAAGAACACTGAAGCTTTCTTT. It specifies CAWSYKNTEAFF.

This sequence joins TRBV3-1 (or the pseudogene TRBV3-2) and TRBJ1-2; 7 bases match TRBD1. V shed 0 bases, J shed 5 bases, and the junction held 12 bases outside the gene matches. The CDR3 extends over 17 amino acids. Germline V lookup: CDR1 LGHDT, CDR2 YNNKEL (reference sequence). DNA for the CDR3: TGTGCCAGCAGCCAAGAGGGGACAGAGTCGAGAATTTATGGCTACACCTTC. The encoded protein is CASSQEGTESRIYGYTF.

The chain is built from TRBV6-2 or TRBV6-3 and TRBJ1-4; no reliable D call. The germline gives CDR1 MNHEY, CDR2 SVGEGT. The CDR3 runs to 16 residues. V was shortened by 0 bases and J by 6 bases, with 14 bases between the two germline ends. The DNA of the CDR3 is TGTGCCAGCAGTTACTCGGAAAGGCGCACAGATGAAAAACTGTTTTTT. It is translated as CASSYSERRTDEKLFF.

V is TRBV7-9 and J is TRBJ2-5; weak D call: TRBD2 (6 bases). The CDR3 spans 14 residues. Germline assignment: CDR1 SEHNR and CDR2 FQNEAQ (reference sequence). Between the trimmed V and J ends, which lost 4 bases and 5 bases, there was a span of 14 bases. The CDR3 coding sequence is TGTGCCAGCAGCTCGCGGGGCCCGGGGGAGACCCAGTACTTC. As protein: CASSSRGPGETQYF.

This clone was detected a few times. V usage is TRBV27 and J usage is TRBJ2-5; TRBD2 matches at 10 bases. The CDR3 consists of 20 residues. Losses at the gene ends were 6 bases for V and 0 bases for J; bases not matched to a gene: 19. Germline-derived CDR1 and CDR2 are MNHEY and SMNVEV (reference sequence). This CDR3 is CASSRVVGPGTSAYQETQYF. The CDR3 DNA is TGTGCCAGCAGCCGGGTGGTGGGCCCTGGGACTAGCGCGTACCAAGAGACCCAGTACTTC.

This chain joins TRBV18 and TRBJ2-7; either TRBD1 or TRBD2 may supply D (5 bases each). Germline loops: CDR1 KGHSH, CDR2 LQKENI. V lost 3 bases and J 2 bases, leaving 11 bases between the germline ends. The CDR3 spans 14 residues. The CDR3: CASSPRDGTYEQYF. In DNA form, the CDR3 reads TGTGCCAGCTCACCGAGGGACGGAACCTACGAGCAGTACTTC.

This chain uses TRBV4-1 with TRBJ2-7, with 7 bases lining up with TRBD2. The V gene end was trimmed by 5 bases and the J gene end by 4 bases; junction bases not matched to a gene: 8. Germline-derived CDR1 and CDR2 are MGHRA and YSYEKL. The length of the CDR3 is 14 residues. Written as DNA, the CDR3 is TGCGCCAGCAGCTCACGACTAGCAGCTTACGAGCAGTACTTC. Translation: CASSSRLAAYEQYF.

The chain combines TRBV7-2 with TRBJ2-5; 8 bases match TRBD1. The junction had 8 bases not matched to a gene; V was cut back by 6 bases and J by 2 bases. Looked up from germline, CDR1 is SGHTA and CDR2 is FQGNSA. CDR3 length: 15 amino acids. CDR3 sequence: CASSFDRGIQETQYF. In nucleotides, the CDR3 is TGTGCCAGCAGTTTTGACAGGGGTATTCAAGAGACCCAGTACTTC.